This T cell receptor (beta chain) was sequenced in a study of tumor and adjacent non-tumor tissue in lung cancer. Whole-study context: There were approximately twelve adenocarcinoma, 2 squamous cell carcinoma and 1 small cell lung cancer cases. Stage I to III disease affected ten to eleven men and roughly five women aged about 31 to 85. Overall study findings and caveats: TCR diversity was significantly greater in tumor than normal lung tissue. Tumor repertoires had a smaller top 100 clone share than normal lung.

No cell sorting was done before RNA was extracted from the tissue. CDR1 and CDR2 (germline): MNHNY, SVGAGI (reference sequence). This CDR3 comprises 16 residues. Trimming left V 5 bases short and J 0 bases short, with 13 bases between. This clonotype was observed at least ten times. Its antigen remains unknown. TCRbeta libraries were built with three rounds of nested PCR, modified from ARM-PCR. One entry per CDR3 protein, called by TCRdb with MiXCR from the multiplex PCR reads. This table has over 130,000 distinct CDR3 sequences, about 71% appearing once. The specimen was lung tumor tissue. V gene TRBV6-6 combines with J gene TRBJ2-2; possibly TRBD1 for D (6 bases). The sequence was collected from a man between 60 and 70 years old with small cell lung cancer. Written as DNA, the CDR3 is TGTGCCAGCAGTCCGCCGGGACATTCGAACACCGGGGAGCTGTTTTTT. Its protein product is CASSPPGHSNTGELFF.